This T cell receptor beta chain was recovered during a study of blood T cell repertoires in COVID-19 (TCRdb year 2020). Broadly, across the study: Samples covering the acute and convalescent phases of COVID-19 were provided by collaborators in the United States, Italy and Spain. The prospective study material was composed of cDNA or gDNA derived from T cells, B-cell-depleted T cells, or PBMCs. Deeply sampled blood TCRbeta repertoires from subjects exposed to, actively infected with, or recovered from COVID-19 were included in the dataset. The repertoires were released in a freely available public database meant as a resource for research on the immune response to SARS-CoV-2. Samples were obtained from the ongoing ImmuneRACE study (first 160 participants) and from about 1,300 subjects provided by 6 global collaborators. Nearly every sample came with metadata listing a de-identified subject ID, COVID-19 status, age in years and sex. Where available, HLA class I and class II types were obtained from metadata supplied by the sample provider rather than from assay-based typing. Overall study outcomes, separate from this receptor: The amount of clinical and demographic metadata varied by source and participant and was provided uncurated.

TCRbeta CDR3 regions were amplified from genomic DNA by means of the immunoSEQ Assay, a bias-controlled multiplex PCR. The study's processing was this. Nucleated cell counts per sample were estimated from amplification of reference gene primers within the assay. To quantify the absolute abundance of each unique TCRbeta CDR3 rearrangement, sequence reads were collapsed and filtered. Productive Simpson clonality was computed per sample as the square root of Simpson's diversity index over productive rearrangements. The table comes from immuneACCESS by way of TCRdb, which keeps in-frame sequences with V and J called. Part of the clones is missing from these tables; in studies checked, under half for an unresolved V gene and the rest for unknown reasons. That table is the source of V, J and clone size, and D and trimming were worked out from the DNA. This sample holds about 8,700 clones; around 88% were observed only once. The top ten clonotypes cover 6% to 9% of the sample.

This clone was found a few times. The target of this receptor is not known. No quality values exist for individual bases; no much larger clone is one base distant. The same CDR3 is also encoded by other DNA sequences in this sample. V is trimmed back by 6 bases and J by 1 base, and the junction contains 4 bases that no gene match accounts for. CDR1 and CDR2 were assigned from the germline V gene as MDHEN and SYDVKM. There are 15 amino acids in the CDR3, from cysteine to phenylalanine inclusive. The sequence is cut down to CDR3 DNA, 45 bases in frame from base 1. Collaborating institutions collected whole blood in K2EDTA tubes following their own protocols. For TCRbeta analysis, collaborators shipped samples in one of three forms: frozen whole blood, isolated PBMCs, or DNA extracted from either of those sample types.

This TCR derives from a human donor with active COVID-19. The donor label of this sample is uncertain. Specimen: peripheral blood. This chain is built from TRBV28 and TRBJ1-5; 9 central nucleotides agree with TRBD1. CDR3 protein: CASSLDRGSNQPQHF. The nucleotides are TGTGCCAGCAGCCTGGACAGGGGAAGCAATCAGCCCCAGCATTTT. With the rest looked up from the reference TRBV28 and TRBJ1-5 genes rather than sequenced, the full variable domain is DVKVTQSSRYLVKRTGEKVFLECVQDMDHENMFWYRQDPGLGLRLIYFSYDVKMKEKGDIPEGYSVSREKKERFSLILESASTNQTSMYLCASSLDRGSNQPQHFGDGTRLSIL.